This T cell receptor (beta chain) was recorded in a study of blood T cell repertoires in COVID-19. Sequencing used immunoSEQ multiplex PCR; TCRdb keeps in-frame clones, though not all of them. The sample includes tens of thousands of clones, 84% seen only once; the top ten take 36%. The sample consisted of peripheral blood. The TCR originated in a man in his 70s with acute or convalescent COVID-19.

The CDR3 region is CASSNTGASGNNEQFF. The DNA for the CDR3 is TGTGCCAGCAGCAACACGGGGGCTAGCGGCAACAATGAGCAGTTCTTC. The chain joins TRBV5-4 to TRBJ2-1; a possible D gene is TRBD2 (7 bases). This CDR3 has 16 amino acids. The V end lost 4 bases, the J end lost 5 bases, and 19 bases lay between the germline ends. Germline V gene sequence: CDR1 SGHNT, CDR2 YYREEE (reference sequence).